A single sample gave rise to the 6 T cell receptor beta chains below, sequenced in a study of shared clonotypes between healthy human individuals. Only CD45RO-negative cells positively selected for CCR7 counted as naive CD8 cells, so terminally differentiated effector memory CD45RA+ cells were excluded. Data came from immunoSEQ multiplex PCR; TCRdb stores just in-frame clones and leaves some out. The sample lists about 2.1 million clones; more than 85% were seen once. The sequenced material came from naive CD8+ T cells from PBMCs. Receptors were obtained from a man aged 18 to 35 in good health. Some clones in this sample may be carry-over from other donors' samples.

This clone has just one count. The chain joins TRBV27 to TRBJ2-1, with 8 bases fitting TRBD1. V shed 3 bases and J 10 bases; nucleotides not matched to a gene: 5. CDR1 is MNHEY, CDR2 SMNVEV, per germline (reference sequence). CDR3 length: 13 amino acids. The CDR3 is CASSFLGQGEQFF. CDR3 DNA sequence: TGTGCCAGCAGTTTCCTTGGACAGGGAGAGCAGTTCTTC.

The genes are TRBV4-3 and TRBJ2-5; 8 bases match TRBD1. The length of the CDR3 is 15 residues. Germline V gives CDR1 LGHNA, CDR2 YSLEER. Trimming at V came to 4 bases and at J to 4 bases, leaving 8 bases not matched to a gene. CDR3 in amino acids: CASSRGTGTRETQYF. The CDR3 DNA is TGCGCCAGCAGCCGCGGGACAGGCACGCGAGAGACCCAGTACTTC.

This clone was seen only once. The rearrangement joins TRBV2 to TRBJ2-1; D gene uncertain. Deletions cut 5 bases from V and 2 bases from J, with 13 bases between. Germline lookup yields CDR1 SNHLY and CDR2 FYNNEI. The CDR3 is 15 amino acids. CDR3 protein: CASSSPSDPYNEQFF. CDR3 nucleotide sequence: TGTGCCAGCAGTTCCCCCAGCGACCCCTACAATGAGCAGTTCTTC.

The chain is built from TRBV6-5 and TRBJ2-5, with TRBD2 matching 8 bases. The J call may be in error: the DNA end matches TRBJ2-7 better. CDR3 length equals 15 residues. Per germline, CDR1 MNHEY and CDR2 SVGAGI. The CDR3 nucleotides are TGTGCCAGCAGTTACTCGACCGGGAGGGAATACGAGCAGTACTTC. Its translation is CASSYSTGREYEQYF.

To note about this clone: Other nucleotide sequences in the sample specify the same CDR3. The chain employs TRBV28 and TRBJ2-7; 12 nucleotides agree with TRBD2. This CDR3 contains 13 residues. J gave up 3 bases and V 8 bases, and 2 bases lay outside the gene matches. CDR1 is MDHEN, CDR2 SYDVKM, per germline. CDR3 in amino acids: CASRLAGDYEQYF. Written as DNA, the CDR3 is TGTGCCAGCCGACTAGCGGGGGACTACGAGCAGTACTTC.

The rearrangement joins TRBV5-6 to TRBJ2-7, with TRBD2 identical over 8 bases. This CDR3 has 17 amino acids. Germline assignment: CDR1 SGHDT and CDR2 YYEEEE. V trimming: 4 bases; J trimming: 2 bases; junction bases outside the gene matches: 14. CDR3 bases: TGTGCCAGCAGCCCGAGCCCAACTAGCGGTAGGGCCTACGAGCAGTACTTC. This translates into CASSPSPTSGRAYEQYF. The full variable domain, in which reference TRBV5-6 and TRBJ2-7 provide the parts outside the CDR3, is DAGVTQSPTHLIKTRGQQVTLRCSPKSGHDTVSWYQQALGQGPQFIFQYYEEEERQRGNFPDRFSGHQFPNYSSELNVNALLLGDSALYLCASSPSPTSGRAYEQYFGPGTRLTVT.